These 15 T cell receptor beta chains came from one sample sequenced in a study of T cell responses to AZD1222 COVID-19 vaccine. The data were produced by immunoSEQ multiplex PCR, yet TCRdb's version contains in-frame clones alone and is incomplete. This table holds approximately 150,000 clones, about 89% found once. Sample: peripheral blood, taken 28 days after the second AZD1222 dose. These receptors all stem from an adult who received the AZD1222 COVID-19 vaccine.

The chain combines TRBV19 with TRBJ1-4; the D gene is possibly TRBD1 (5 bases). Trimming stripped 5 bases from V and 8 bases from J, with 18 bases between. Germline V gives CDR1 LNHDA, CDR2 SQIVND (reference sequence). The CDR3 spans 15 residues. The CDR3 loop is CASSRFLGPGEKLFF. Written as DNA, the CDR3 is TGTGCCAGTAGTCGTTTTTTGGGACCTGGAGAAAAACTGTTTTTT.

This clone has just one count. The chain combines TRBV5-6 with TRBJ1-6; maybe TRBD1 (6 bases). There are 16 residues in the CDR3. V was pared by 2 bases and J by 6 bases, with 15 bases between. Germline lookup yields CDR1 SGHDT and CDR2 YYEEEE. CDR3 bases: TGTGCCAGCAGCTTCTGGAACAGGGCCCTTAATTCACCCCTCCACTTT. It specifies CASSFWNRALNSPLHF.

This clone was picked up one time. The chain recombines TRBV5-1 with TRBJ2-7, with a tentative D call TRBD1 (6 bases). V lost 2 bases and J lost 7, with 13 bases in between. CDR3 length equals 13 residues. The germline CDR1 and CDR2 sequences are SGHRS and YFSETQ. CDR3 nucleotide sequence: TGCGCCAGCAGCTTCCGGGGCCAGGGGGAGCAGTACTTC. It yields the protein CASSFRGQGEQYF.

The rearrangement joins TRBV20-1 to TRBJ2-1; no firm D call. This CDR3 has 10 amino acids. Looked up from germline, CDR1 is DFQATT and CDR2 is SNEGSKA (reference sequence). Trimming pared 4 bases from V and 7 bases from J, leaving 5 bases between. The CDR3 is CSAIINEQFF. As DNA, the CDR3 is TGCAGTGCTATAATTAATGAGCAGTTCTTC.

The rearrangement uses TRBV23-1 and TRBJ1-6; 8 nucleotides match TRBD1. TRBV23-1 carries the ORF label, with uncertain function. The CDR3 spans 18 residues. J gave up 7 bases and V 0 bases, and 11 bases lay outside the gene matches. CDR3 bases: TGCGCCAGCAGTCAATCGTCGGAAGAGACAGGGGTCAATTCACCCCTCCACTTT. Its translation is CASSQSSEETGVNSPLHF.

This clone has only one observation. Here the CDR3 reads CSVEGSAIRPDTQYF. CDR3 in DNA: TGCAGCGTTGAAGGGAGCGCCATCCGGCCAGATACGCAGTATTTT. V gene TRBV29-1 combines with J gene TRBJ2-3, with D unclear. Trimming cost V 1 base and J 4 bases, with 15 bases left between them. The V gene's germline CDR1 is SQVTM and CDR2 ANQGSEA. This CDR3 is built from 15 residues.

The chain couples TRBV6-4 to TRBJ2-2, with 12 bases fitting TRBD2. Per the germline V gene, CDR1 is MRHNA and CDR2 is SNTAGT. The CDR3 extends over 15 amino acids. With V trimmed by 4 bases and J by 9 bases, 6 bases remained unmatched. CDR3 region: CASSALAGGPRELFF. DNA for the CDR3: TGTGCCAGCAGTGCCCTAGCGGGAGGGCCCCGGGAGCTGTTTTTT.

The J gene is TRBJ1-4, the V gene TRBV19; tentatively, D is TRBD1 (5 bases). The CDR3 has 16 residues. Trimming removed 4 bases from V and 5 bases from J, with 17 bases in between. CDR1 and CDR2 from the germline V gene are LNHDA and SQIVND (reference sequence). The CDR3 sequence is CASSRKRGRDNEKLFF. CDR3 nucleotides: TGTGCCAGTAGTAGGAAACGTGGCAGGGACAATGAAAAACTGTTTTTT.

The chain couples TRBV5-6 to TRBJ2-7; D is perhaps TRBD1 (5 bases). V lost 0 bases and J 2 bases, leaving 6 bases between the germline ends. The germline gives CDR1 SGHDT, CDR2 YYEEEE. This CDR3 is 13 amino acids long. CDR3 bases: TGTGCCAGCAGCTTGGTCAGGGCCTACGAGCAGTACTTC. As protein: CASSLVRAYEQYF. Full variable domain (remainder filled in from reference TRBV5-6 and TRBJ2-7): DAGVTQSPTHLIKTRGQQVTLRCSPKSGHDTVSWYQQALGQGPQFIFQYYEEEERQRGNFPDRFSGHQFPNYSSELNVNALLLGDSALYLCASSLVRAYEQYFGPGTRLTVT.

About this clone itself: The sample carries other DNA sequences with the same CDR3. The chain couples TRBV7-2 to TRBJ2-5; D unresolved. CDR1 and CDR2 (germline): SGHTA, FQGNSA. V lost 5 bases to trimming and J lost 2 bases, with 6 bases between them. The CDR3 has 12 amino acids. The CDR3 DNA reads TGTGCCAGCAGCAGGTTGCAAGAGACCCAGTACTTC. This gives the protein CASSRLQETQYF.

The chain joins TRBV2 to TRBJ2-7; D gene uncertain. This CDR3 contains 13 residues. Germline-derived CDR1 and CDR2 are SNHLY and FYNNEI. With 6 bases removed from V and 2 bases from J, the gap between germline ends came to 11 bases. The CDR3 here is CASSQDGTYEQYF. The CDR3 DNA follows: TGTGCCAGCAGCCAAGACGGAACCTACGAGCAGTACTTC.

The V and J genes are TRBV5-4 and TRBJ2-7, with D possibly being TRBD1 (5 bases). Trimming left V 4 bases short and J 6 bases short, with 17 bases between. The CDR3 consists of 14 residues. The germline gives CDR1 SGHNT, CDR2 YYREEE (reference sequence). CDR3 sequence (DNA): TGTGCCAGCAGCCTACAGGAGAACCTTCGCGAGCAGTACTTC. This gives the protein CASSLQENLREQYF.

This chain links TRBV9 with TRBJ2-5, with D unresolved. CDR1 SGDLS and CDR2 YYNGEE come from the germline V gene. Trimming took 0 bases from V and 5 from J, leaving 8 bases between them. There are 13 residues in the CDR3. The CDR3 nucleotides are TGTGCCAGCAGCGTAGTGGGGTCCGAGACCCAGTACTTC. Its protein product is CASSVVGSETQYF. The full variable domain, its missing parts supplied by reference TRBV9 and TRBJ2-5, is DSGVTQTPKHLITATGQRVTLRCSPRSGDLSVYWYQQSLDQGLQFLIQYYNGEERAKGNILERFSAQQFPDLHSELNLSSLELGDSALYFCASSVVGSETQYFGPGTRLLVL.

This chain joins TRBV28 and TRBJ2-3, with 12 positions matching TRBD2. The V gene end was trimmed by 3 bases and the J gene end by 2 bases; junction bases not matched to a gene: 9. Germline values: CDR1 MDHEN, CDR2 SYDVKM. The CDR3 has 18 residues. CDR3 amino acids: CASSFQPGLAGTTDTQYF. The CDR3 coding sequence is TGTGCCAGCAGTTTCCAGCCAGGACTAGCGGGAACCACAGATACGCAGTATTTT.

The chain recombines TRBV2 with TRBJ1-1, with no clear D. From germline, CDR1 is SNHLY and CDR2 FYNNEI. V was cut by 5 bases and J by 0 bases, with 10 bases left in between. CDR3 length: 14 residues. CDR3 coding DNA: TGTGCCAGCAGTTATCAGCTTTTGAACACTGAAGCTTTCTTT. Translated: CASSYQLLNTEAFF. The full variable domain, completed using reference TRBV2 and TRBJ1-1, is EPEVTQTPSHQVTQMGQEVILRCVPISNHLYFYWYRQILGQKVEFLVSFYNNEISEKSEIFDDQFSVERPDGSNFTLKIRSTKLEDSAMYFCASSYQLLNTEAFFGQGTRLTVV.